This TCR beta chain was retrieved from a study of Graves' ophthalmopathy and Graves' hyperthyroidism. Study as a whole: Before any treatment was given, at initial diagnosis, peripheral blood was collected.

Overall study findings and caveats: Blood contained most expanded thyroid clonotypes exceeding 0.001 frequency.

RNA transcripts provided the template for amplifying TCR beta CDR3 regions. RT-PCR was first run with HTBI primers, then multiplex PCR in a second round. Each CDR3 protein is one row after TCRdb ran MiXCR on the multiplex PCR reads. The sample carries some 200,000 distinct CDR3 sequences, less than 30% recorded once. This CDR3 spans 13 amino acids. Germline trimming cut 0 bases from V and 6 bases from J; bases unmatched to any gene: 4. From germline, CDR1 is GTSNPN and CDR2 SVGIG (reference sequence). This clonotype was counted at least ten times. The antigen is not known. No donor had other autoimmune disease, uncontrolled infection, pregnancy or lactation. Fresh peripheral blood (about 10 ml) yielded the PBMCs.

This TCR came from a man aged 45-65 years with Graves' ophthalmopathy. The sequenced material came from peripheral blood. The chain uses TRBV30 and TRBJ2-7; 8 bases are a match to TRBD2. The CDR3 region has the DNA TGTGCCTGGAGTGTACCGGGGGGGACCGAGCAGTACTTC. It encodes CAWSVPGGTEQYF.